In this sample, the clone carrying this T cell receptor (beta chain) turned up many times. Time point here: newly diagnosed GD, antithyroid drugs for less than 3 months. The TCR library used RNA extracted from PBMCs. Building of the TCR beta libraries involved iRepertoire HTBI primers and Arm-PCR of CDR3 regions. TCRdb reprocessed the multiplex PCR reads via MiXCR and lists one record per CDR3 protein. The sample carries approximately 400,000 distinct CDR3 sequences, around 16% recorded once. The sample comes from a study of regulatory T cells in long-lasting Graves disease. The CDR3 consists of 16 residues. Germline V gene sequence: CDR1 LNHDA, CDR2 SQIVND (reference sequence). V lost 7 bases, J lost 0 bases, and 18 bases lay in between. These records were also assigned to another study, of T cells in Graves' hyperthyroidism and ophthalmopathy. As that study records: Before onset, ophthalmopathy was predicted by the model a median around 6 months earlier.

Sequenced material: peripheral blood mononuclear cells (PBMCs), taken at new diagnosis, from a patient treated with antithyroid drugs. The V call is TRBV19, the J call TRBJ1-1, with a tentative D call TRBD1 (6 bases). This receptor was identified in a woman in her thirties or forties with Graves disease. The CDR3: CASTTGRGGMNTEAFF. The CDR3 region has the DNA TGTGCCAGTACCACAGGGAGAGGGGGTATGAACACTGAAGCTTTCTTT.